A selection of T cell receptor beta chains follows, all from one sample in a study of early T cells in non-severe SARS-CoV-2 infection. From the 5' RACE reads, TCRdb called clonotypes with MiXCR, one entry per CDR3 protein. The sample gives 35,000 to 45,000 distinct CDR3 sequences, approximately 8.9% of which show up once; 9.5% to 15% is in the top ten. Sequenced: whole blood. Receptors were obtained from an adult who was a healthcare worker with PCR-confirmed SARS-CoV-2 infection or an uninfected control (not recorded which). CDR3s include the opening cysteine and the closing phenylalanine or tryptophan. Each record gives: J gene, V gene, CDR3 length, D gene, clone size, CDR3 protein, CDR3 DNA. A D gene is named only where the DNA matches it firmly. Clone size is shown for a subset of rows, as once, few, many or a class of expanded clone.

j_gene: TRBJ1-5; v_gene: TRBV19; len: 14; d_gene: TRBD1; abundance: many; CDR3aa: CATRGGTGYQPQHF; CDR3nt: TGTGCCACCCGGGGGGGGACAGGGTACCAGCCCCAGCATTTT
j_gene: TRBJ1-2; v_gene: TRBV4-3; len: 15; d_gene: NA; abundance: large; CDR3aa: CASSQEEGRINGYTF; CDR3nt: TGCGCCAGCAGCCAAGAGGAGGGCAGGATAAATGGCTACACCTTC
j_gene: TRBJ2-3; v_gene: TRBV9; len: 17; d_gene: NA; abundance: once; CDR3aa: CASSVEPLWDGTDTQYF; CDR3nt: TGTGCCAGCAGCGTAGAGCCTCTCTGGGATGGCACAGATACGCAGTATTTT
j_gene: TRBJ2-5; v_gene: TRBV6-6; len: 14; d_gene: NA; abundance: many; CDR3aa: CASSYPGSQETQYF; CDR3nt: TGTGCCAGCAGTTACCCAGGGTCCCAAGAGACCCAGTACTTC
j_gene: TRBJ2-7; v_gene: TRBV4-3; len: 16; d_gene: TRBD1; abundance: few; CDR3aa: CASSQDSGQGRNEQYF; CDR3nt: TGCGCCAGCAGCCAAGATTCGGGACAGGGACGGAACGAGCAGTACTTC
j_gene: TRBJ1-6; v_gene: TRBV12-3/TRBV12-4; len: 14; d_gene: NA; abundance: many; CDR3aa: CASSLQGRRSPLHF; CDR3nt: TGTGCCAGCAGTTTACAGGGACGCCGCTCACCCCTCCACTTT
j_gene: TRBJ1-1; v_gene: TRBV18; len: 13; d_gene: NA; abundance: many; CDR3aa: CASSPLQNTEAFF; CDR3nt: TGTGCCAGCTCACCACTCCAAAACACTGAAGCTTTCTTT
j_gene: TRBJ1-6; v_gene: TRBV15; len: 14; d_gene: NA; abundance: many; CDR3aa: CATSRDFQGPPLHF; CDR3nt: TGTGCCACCAGCAGAGATTTTCAGGGCCCACCCCTCCACTTT
j_gene: TRBJ2-2; v_gene: TRBV29-1; len: 12; d_gene: NA; abundance: many; CDR3aa: CSVGARAGELFF; CDR3nt: TGCAGCGTTGGGGCGAGGGCCGGGGAGCTGTTTTTT
j_gene: TRBJ1-2; v_gene: TRBV20-1; len: 12; d_gene: NA; abundance: NA; CDR3aa: CSVPSKQVLDTF; CDR3nt: TGCAGTGTCCCCAGCAAGCAGGTTTTGGACACCTTC
j_gene: TRBJ1-4; v_gene: TRBV7-8; len: 17; d_gene: NA; abundance: few; CDR3aa: CASSLVYSGRGNEKLFF; CDR3nt: TGTGCCAGCAGCTTAGTGTATTCGGGACGGGGAAATGAAAAACTGTTTTTT
j_gene: TRBJ1-1; v_gene: TRBV2; len: 14; d_gene: NA; abundance: many; CDR3aa: CASSDLGDRKEAFF; CDR3nt: TGTGCCAGCAGTGACTTGGGCGACAGAAAAGAAGCTTTCTTT
j_gene: TRBJ2-5; v_gene: TRBV29-1; len: 11; d_gene: NA; abundance: few; CDR3aa: CSVGVGGTQYF; CDR3nt: TGCAGCGTTGGGGTCGGTGGGACCCAGTACTTC
j_gene: TRBJ1-4; v_gene: TRBV11-2; len: 13; d_gene: NA; abundance: many; CDR3aa: CASSAGTWEKLFF; CDR3nt: TGTGCCAGCAGCGCCGGGACATGGGAAAAACTGTTTTTT
j_gene: TRBJ2-7; v_gene: TRBV28; len: 12; d_gene: NA; abundance: NA; CDR3aa: CASTNRVYEQYF; CDR3nt: TGTGCCAGCACGAACAGGGTCTACGAGCAGTACTTC
j_gene: TRBJ2-1; v_gene: TRBV29-1; len: 15; d_gene: NA; abundance: many; CDR3aa: CSGGYRVIAYNEQFF; CDR3nt: TGCAGCGGAGGGTACAGGGTGATCGCCTACAATGAGCAGTTCTTC
j_gene: TRBJ1-5; v_gene: TRBV10-3; len: 14; d_gene: TRBD1; abundance: many; CDR3aa: CAISEQGAKQPQHF; CDR3nt: TGTGCCATCAGTGAGCAGGGGGCAAAACAGCCCCAGCATTTT
j_gene: TRBJ1-1; v_gene: TRBV20-1; len: 14; d_gene: NA; abundance: NA; CDR3aa: CSAGGTPSYTEAFF; CDR3nt: TGCAGTGCTGGCGGGACACCGTCCTACACTGAAGCTTTCTTT
j_gene: TRBJ1-2; v_gene: TRBV9; len: 14; d_gene: NA; abundance: many; CDR3aa: CASSSRTAGGGYTF; CDR3nt: TGTGCCAGCAGCTCTAGGACAGCTGGAGGTGGCTACACCTTC
j_gene: TRBJ2-1; v_gene: TRBV12-3/TRBV12-4; len: 11; d_gene: NA; abundance: NA; CDR3aa: CASRSYNEQFF; CDR3nt: TGTGCCAGCAGGTCGTACAATGAGCAGTTCTTC
j_gene: TRBJ2-7; v_gene: TRBV15; len: 9; d_gene: NA; abundance: few; CDR3aa: CATSREQYF; CDR3nt: TGTGCCACCAGCAGAGAGCAGTACTTC
j_gene: TRBJ2-3; v_gene: TRBV20-1; len: 12; d_gene: TRBD2; abundance: many; CDR3aa: CSANSGGQPQYF; CDR3nt: TGCAGTGCCAATAGCGGGGGGCAGCCGCAGTATTTT
j_gene: TRBJ2-3; v_gene: TRBV18; len: 20; d_gene: TRBD1; abundance: many; CDR3aa: CASSPLNPGQGFISTDTQYF; CDR3nt: TGTGCCAGCTCACCACTGAATCCGGGACAGGGATTTATTAGCACAGATACGCAGTATTTT
j_gene: TRBJ2-7; v_gene: TRBV28; len: 11; d_gene: NA; abundance: many; CDR3aa: CASRDLNEQYF; CDR3nt: TGTGCCAGCAGGGACCTAAACGAGCAGTACTTC
j_gene: TRBJ2-5; v_gene: TRBV28; len: 13; d_gene: NA; abundance: NA; CDR3aa: CASGQSYQETQYF; CDR3nt: TGTGCCAGCGGACAGAGCTACCAAGAGACCCAGTACTTC